This T cell receptor beta chain was retrieved from a study of cytomegalovirus exposure and HLA in healthy donors. Primers for the PCR totalled 60 Vbeta and 13 Jbeta. TCRdb keeps only in-frame clones here, not all; method: immunoSEQ multiplex PCR. This table has under 200,000 clones, about 72% appearing once. The CDR3 totals 17 residues. Germline V gene data show CDR1 as SEHNR and CDR2 as FQNEAQ (reference sequence). With V trimmed by 5 bases and J by 0 bases, 8 bases remained unmatched. The gene calls are TRBV7-9 and TRBJ1-4; 8 positions agree with TRBD1. The sequencing input was PBMCs. This clonotype was sampled from a man between 45 and 60 years old in good health and CMV-seropositive. CDR3 sequence: CASSEIRQGPTNEKLFF. As DNA, the CDR3 is TGTGCCAGCAGCGAAATCAGACAGGGGCCAACTAATGAAAAACTGTTTTTT.